Sequencing of this T cell receptor (beta chain) was carried out in a study of shared clonotypes between healthy human individuals. The germline V and J ends were trimmed by 5 bases and 2 bases, with 10 bases remaining between them. The CDR3 runs 14 residues. CDR1 SEHNR and CDR2 FQNEAQ come from the germline V gene (reference sequence). In the naive CD8 group, cells lacked CD45RO and were positively selected for CCR7, so terminally differentiated effector memory CD45RA+ cells were left out. Deep was the level at which the assay was run. Sequenced by immunoSEQ multiplex PCR; TCRdb stores in-frame clones only, minus some. The sample has around 610,000 clones, approximately 96% seen once.

The chain has TRBV7-9 and TRBJ2-1, with D maybe TRBD2 (6 bases). This sequence was found in a woman in her 30s in good health. The sequenced sample consisted of naive CD8+ T cells sorted from blood. The CDR3 sequence is CASSRGTAYNEQFF. The CDR3 bases are TGTGCCAGCAGCCGGGGGACGGCCTACAATGAGCAGTTCTTC.